This is a list of T cell receptor beta chains from one sample in a study of T-cell reconstitution after alpha-beta-depleted transplantation in children. TCRdb re-called the PCR reads with MiXCR, one entry per CDR3 protein. The data hold around 420,000 distinct CDR3 sequences, with 15% to 20% observed a single time. Here the sequenced sample was PBMCs, mostly from graft donor cells, taken 360 days after TCRalphabeta/CD19-depleted stem cell transplant. These TCRs come from a boy under two years old who had a stem cell transplant for Wiskott-Aldrich syndrome, so the T cells may come from the graft donor. Each CDR3 is given with its conserved first and last residue.

TRBV7-2,15,CASSLVVRGLYEQYF
TRBV7-9,14,CASSFLRNTDTQYF
TRBV4-3,14,CASSQGLYSPTQYF
TRBV20-1,12,CSARDSYQPQHF
TRBV7-2,16,CASSLAKIFPYNEQFF
TRBV24-1,17,CATSDPGLALDTGELFF
TRBV12-3/TRBV12-4,19,CAFSFRLMTSPKPTDTQYF
TRBV5-1,15,CASSLPAGGTDTQYF
TRBV5-1,14,CASSLMTGSNEQFF
TRBV25-1,15,CASSETGSMNTEAFF
TRBV24-1,11,CATMAEETQYF
TRBV12-3/TRBV12-4,16,CASSLLWEVTYNEQFF
TRBV9,17,CASSVGPLQGVTDTQYF